The next 17 T cell receptor beta chains were all read from a single sample in a study of identical twins. TCRdb independently ran MiXCR on the 5' RACE reads; one entry per CDR3 protein. The data contain approximately 350,000 distinct CDR3 sequences, approximately 13% of them singletons. Another study also made use of these data, one on yellow fever vaccine responses in identical twins.

Source material: CD8+ T cells sorted from blood. All receptors come from a woman under 30 in good health.

This clonotype was counted many times. V gene TRBV29-1 combines with J gene TRBJ2-1, with TRBD2 matching over 9 bases. Looked up from germline, CDR1 is SQVTM and CDR2 is ANQGSEA. The CDR3 spans 16 residues. The ends lost 4 bases at V and 1 base at J; junction bases unmatched: 8. CDR3 nucleotide sequence: TGCAGCGTTGTGGGGGCGCGGGAGGGGTCCTACAATGAGCAGTTCTTC. Its protein is CSVVGAREGSYNEQFF.

This clonotype was found a few times. J is TRBJ2-1 and V is TRBV27; 11 positions agree with TRBD2. Germline trimming cut 5 bases from V and 7 bases from J; bases unmatched to any gene: 7. Germline assignment: CDR1 MNHEY and CDR2 SMNVEV (reference sequence). This CDR3 spans 15 amino acids. CDR3 in amino acids: CASSETSGSLNEQFF. The DNA for the CDR3 is TGTGCCAGCAGTGAAACTAGCGGGAGTTTGAATGAGCAGTTCTTC.

The V and J genes are TRBV20-1 and TRBJ1-1; TRBD1 matches at 9 bases. V lost 1 base and J lost 1; bases outside the gene matches: 7. This CDR3 is 16 amino acids long. Germline lookup yields CDR1 DFQATT and CDR2 SNEGSKA (reference sequence). This CDR3 reads CSARAFLGQGNTEAFF. The CDR3 DNA reads TGCAGTGCTAGAGCGTTTTTGGGACAGGGGAACACTGAAGCTTTCTTT.

The rearrangement uses TRBV4-1 and TRBJ2-5; 10 nucleotides agree with TRBD2. Germline CDR1 is MGHRA and CDR2 is YSYEKL. J was trimmed by 5 bases and V by 4 bases; bases with no gene match: 7. This CDR3 comprises 15 residues. This chain's CDR3 is CASSPVAGGGETQYF. As DNA, the CDR3 is TGCGCCAGCAGCCCCGTAGCGGGGGGTGGGGAGACCCAGTACTTC.

This clonotype was observed at least ten times. V is TRBV12-3 or TRBV12-4 and J is TRBJ2-7; possibly TRBD1 or TRBD2 for D (5 bases each). This CDR3 is built from 15 residues. V was clipped by 7 bases and J by 4 bases, with 20 bases between them. The CDR3 coding sequence is TGTGCCAGCACCCGGGGAGCCGGGACCTGGTACGAGCAGTACGTC. Amino acid sequence: CASTRGAGTWYEQYV.

In its sample, this clonotype was seen a few times. This chain links TRBV4-1 with TRBJ2-5, with TRBD2 identical over 7 bases. After removal of 3 bases from V and 5 bases from J, the junction contained 9 bases not matched to a gene. The CDR3 contains 15 residues. CDR1 is MGHRA, CDR2 YSYEKL, per germline. CDR3: CASSHEGGPGETQYF. CDR3 nucleotide sequence: TGCGCCAGCAGCCATGAGGGAGGGCCGGGGGAGACCCAGTACTTC.

There are a few counts of this clonotype. This chain joins TRBV4-2 and TRBJ2-1; TRBD1 matches at 9 bases. In germline, CDR1 is LGHNA, CDR2 YNFKEQ. With V trimmed by 0 bases and J by 6 bases, 9 bases remained unmatched. The CDR3 extends over 17 amino acids. The CDR3 loop is CASSQERYGTGSNEQFF. CDR3 coding DNA: TGTGCCAGCAGCCAAGAAAGGTACGGGACAGGGTCCAATGAGCAGTTCTTC.

The chain couples TRBV28 to TRBJ1-4; 9 bases agree with TRBD1. J was trimmed by 5 bases and V by 5 bases; bases with no gene match: 6. Germline V CDR1 and CDR2: MDHEN, SYDVKM. This CDR3 region has 15 residues. CDR3 sequence reads: CASSTGTGKNEKLFF. For the CDR3, the DNA is TGTGCCAGCAGTACGGGGACAGGGAAGAATGAAAAACTGTTTTTT.

This clonotype was found many times. V is TRBV29-1 and J is TRBJ2-1; D tentatively fits TRBD1 or TRBD2 (5 bases each). The CDR3 totals 13 residues. Trimming removed 4 bases at V and 7 bases at J, with 14 bases between. Germline V lookup: CDR1 SQVTM, CDR2 ANQGSEA. The CDR3 spells CSVGAGTPNEQFF. CDR3 nucleotide sequence: TGCAGCGTTGGAGCCGGGACGCCTAATGAGCAGTTCTTC.

The rearrangement links TRBV25-1 to TRBJ2-7; tentative D call: TRBD1 (6 bases). In germline, CDR1 is MGHDK, CDR2 SYGVNS. Between the trimmed V and J ends, which lost 8 bases and 0 bases, there was a span of 17 bases. The CDR3 is 15 amino acids. CDR3 coding DNA: TGTGCCAGCGATTCGCAACAGGGAGACTCCTACGAGCAGTACTTC. Amino acid sequence: CASDSQQGDSYEQYF.

Ten or more counts support this clonotype. The CDR3 region is CASRTSAAYNEQFF. CDR3 DNA: TGTGCCAGCCGGACGTCGGCCGCCTACAATGAGCAGTTCTTC. This sequence joins TRBV12-3 or TRBV12-4 and TRBJ2-1; D remains ambiguous. V lost 8 bases to trimming and J lost 2 bases, with 13 bases between them. CDR3 length: 14 residues.

The rearrangement links TRBV5-1 to TRBJ2-3, with 7 bases fitting TRBD2. The CDR3 consists of 13 residues. Germline V gene data show CDR1 as SGHRS and CDR2 as YFSETQ. Trimming took 1 base from V and 6 from J; bases not matched to a gene: 2. The CDR3: CASSLRGEDTQYF. CDR3 coding DNA: TGCGCCAGCAGCTTGCGGGGGGAGGATACGCAGTATTTT.

The sample holds a few counts of this clonotype. The J gene is TRBJ2-7, the V gene TRBV6-5; 7 positions match TRBD2. The CDR3 contains 15 residues. Trimming took 1 base from V and 3 from J; bases not matched to a gene: 6. Germline V gene sequence: CDR1 MNHEY, CDR2 SVGAGI. CDR3 nucleotide sequence: TGTGCCAGCAGTTACTATGTTGGCGGGAGCTACGAGCAGTACTTC. Translation gives CASSYYVGGSYEQYF.

The J gene is TRBJ2-7, the V gene TRBV7-9; no firm D call. The CDR3 spans 14 residues. In germline, CDR1 is SEHNR, CDR2 FQNEAQ (reference sequence). Trimming took 4 bases from V and 3 from J, leaving 13 bases between them. The chain's CDR3 is CASSSDLGSYEQYV. The CDR3 DNA is TGTGCCAGCAGCTCTGACCTGGGCAGCTACGAGCAGTACGTC.

This clonotype was observed a handful of times. The CDR3 is CASSLEGLAGGGYF. The CDR3 DNA sequence: TGTGCCAGCAGCTTAGAGGGACTAGCGGGGGGTGGGTACTTC. This sequence joins TRBV11-2 and TRBJ2-5; 15 positions agree with TRBD2. The germline V gene has CDR1 SGHAT and CDR2 FQNNGV. The junction had 3 bases not matched to a gene; V was cut back by 0 bases and J by 13 bases. CDR3 length: 14 residues.

The table lists this clonotype with a few counts. J is TRBJ2-1 and V is TRBV7-9; TRBD2 matches 9 bases. Looked up from germline, CDR1 is SEHNR and CDR2 is FQNEAQ (reference sequence). J lost 2 bases, V lost 5 bases, and 7 bases had no gene match. This CDR3 is 16 amino acids long. The CDR3 loop is CASSPLTSGAYNEQFF. CDR3 bases: TGTGCCAGCAGCCCTCTGACTAGCGGAGCCTACAATGAGCAGTTCTTC.

For the CDR3, the DNA is TGTGCCAGCAGCCATTTTTGGCAGGAACAGTTCTTC. The encoded protein is CASSHFWQEQFF. The chain has TRBV3-1 and TRBJ2-1; the D is unclear. The CDR3 covers 12 residues. Germline CDR1 is LGHDT and CDR2 is YNNKEL (reference sequence). With 3 bases removed from V and 13 bases from J, the gap between germline ends came to 13 bases.